A selection of T cell receptor beta chains follows, all from one sample in a study of T-cell reconstitution after alpha-beta-depleted transplantation in children. MiXCR, run by TCRdb on the PCR reads, gives a single entry per CDR3 protein. Here the sample spans around 420,000 distinct CDR3 sequences, about a sixth being singletons. The input for sequencing was PBMCs, mostly from graft donor cells, taken 360 days after TCRalphabeta/CD19-depleted stem cell transplant. These receptors all stem from a boy in the first two years of life who had a stem cell transplant for Wiskott-Aldrich syndrome, so the T cells may come from the graft donor. Both conserved end residues are part of each CDR3. A D gene is named only where the DNA matches it firmly. The size field is filled for only some rows; it gives once, few, many or a size class.

cdr3_aa	cdr3_nt	j_call	v_call	d_call	clone_size	cdr3_length
CASSQLDREETQYF	TGCGCCAGCAGCCAACTGGACAGGGAAGAGACCCAGTACTTC	TRBJ2-5	TRBV4-1	TRBD1	many	14
CSVARWTGAVETQYF	TGCAGCGTTGCGCGTTGGACAGGGGCGGTAGAGACCCAGTACTTC	TRBJ2-5	TRBV29-1	TRBD1	few	15
CATSRKLGEQFF	TGTGCCACCAGCAGAAAACTGGGTGAGCAGTTCTTC	TRBJ2-1	TRBV15	.	.	12
CASSLAGSINSKLFF	TGTGCCAGCAGTTTAGCGGGGTCGATTAATAGTAAACTGTTTTTT	TRBJ1-4	TRBV12-3/TRBV12-4	.	few	15
CASSFHPTGELFF	TGTGCCAGCAGTTTTCACCCCACCGGGGAGCTGTTTTTT	TRBJ2-2	TRBV12-3/TRBV12-4	.	few	13
CASRPAGTKNYEQYF	TGTGCCAGCAGACCAGCGGGGACTAAAAACTACGAGCAGTACTTC	TRBJ2-7	TRBV2	TRBD2	.	15
CASSLVRYNEKLFF	TGTGCCAGCAGCTTAGTCCGCTATAATGAAAAACTGTTTTTT	TRBJ1-4	TRBV11-1	.	.	14
CASSPVRQMNTEAFF	TGTGCCAGCTCACCAGTCCGGCAGATGAACACTGAAGCTTTCTTT	TRBJ1-1	TRBV18	.	many	15
CASSLRFSPTYEQYF	TGTGCCAGCAGTCTGAGGTTTTCTCCTACCTACGAGCAGTACTTC	TRBJ2-7	TRBV6-1	.	few	15
CASSLYQTGADEQFF	TGTGCCAGTAGTCTATATCAGACAGGGGCGGATGAGCAGTTCTTC	TRBJ2-1	TRBV19	TRBD1	.	15
CSARKGRFEYTSF	TGCAGTGCTAGAAAGGGCCGTTTCGAGTATACATCTTTT	TRBJ2-3	TRBV20-1	.	.	13
CASSLWQGGSYNSPLHF	TGTGCCAGCAGCTTATGGCAGGGAGGCTCCTATAATTCACCCCTCCACTTT	TRBJ1-6	TRBV7-9	.	few	17
CASSYGLAMIFNEQFF	TGCGCCAGCAGCTATGGACTAGCTATGATTTTCAATGAGCAGTTCTTC	TRBJ2-1	TRBV5-1	TRBD2	.	16
CASSDPTGVDGNTIYF	TGTGCCAGCAGTGATCCCACCGGAGTTGACGGAAACACCATATATTTT	TRBJ1-3	TRBV25-1	.	.	16
CASSQEPYGTRADEQYF	TGCGCCAGCAGCCAAGAACCCTACGGGACTAGAGCTGACGAGCAGTACTTC	TRBJ2-7	TRBV4-1	TRBD2	.	17
CASKLGHRPLHF	TGTGCCAGCAAGCTGGGACACCGCCCCCTCCACTTT	TRBJ1-6	TRBV6-2/TRBV6-3	.	few	12
CASSARLAGENTGELFF	TGCGCCAGCAGCGCTAGACTAGCGGGGGAGAACACCGGGGAGCTGTTTTTT	TRBJ2-2	TRBV5-1	TRBD2	.	17
CASSALGAVGPAEAFF	TGTGCCAGCAGCGCTTTGGGGGCTGTCGGCCCCGCTGAAGCTTTCTTT	TRBJ1-1	TRBV6-1	.	.	16
CASSQDFSGYQKSEAFF	TGCGCCAGCAGCCAAGATTTTTCGGGGTACCAAAAAAGCGAAGCTTTCTTT	TRBJ1-1	TRBV4-1	.	.	17
CATSREADSSYEQYF	TGTGCCACCAGCAGAGAAGCAGACAGCTCCTACGAGCAGTACTTC	TRBJ2-7	TRBV15	.	.	15
CAWSVWPASSYNEQFF	TGTGCCTGGAGTGTATGGCCGGCGAGCTCCTACAATGAGCAGTTCTTC	TRBJ2-1	TRBV30	.	.	16
CSAARFLAVYEQYF	TGCAGTGCGGCACGTTTTCTAGCGGTCTACGAGCAGTACTTC	TRBJ2-7	TRBV20-1	TRBD2	.	14
CASIMGLAGDTQYF	TGTGCCAGCATCATGGGACTAGCTGGGGATACGCAGTATTTT	TRBJ2-3	TRBV2	TRBD2	.	14
CASSLGGGPADTQYF	TGTGCCAGCAGCTTAGGCGGGGGTCCTGCAGATACGCAGTATTTT	TRBJ2-3	TRBV11-2	TRBD2	many	15
CASSSRGVGGNEQFF	TGTGCCAGCAGTTCACGGGGGGTGGGGGGCAATGAGCAGTTCTTC	TRBJ2-1	TRBV12-3/TRBV12-4	TRBD2	few	15
CAIGTKGTHEQYF	TGTGCCATCGGAACGAAAGGAACTCACGAGCAGTACTTC	TRBJ2-7	TRBV10-3	.	.	13
CASTPYHHPINEQFF	TGTGCCAGCACCCCTTACCACCACCCCATCAATGAGCAGTTCTTC	TRBJ2-1	TRBV12-3/TRBV12-4	.	few	15
CASSHIYYEQYF	TGTGCCAGCAGCCACATCTACTACGAGCAGTACTTC	TRBJ2-7	TRBV7-9	.	.	12
CASSLVGQAAFHTGELFF	TGTGCCAGCAGCTTAGTCGGACAGGCAGCGTTTCACACCGGGGAGCTGTTTTTT	TRBJ2-2	TRBV11-2	TRBD1	.	18
CASSPDSGGISSGANVLTF	TGCGCCAGCAGCCCGGATTCAGGGGGCATCAGCTCTGGGGCCAACGTCCTGACTTTC	TRBJ2-6	TRBV4-1	TRBD1	.	19
CSVVMGETQYF	TGCAGCGTTGTTATGGGGGAGACCCAGTACTTC	TRBJ2-5	TRBV29-1	.	.	11
CASKPSSSYNEQFF	TGTGCCAGCAAGCCTAGTAGCTCCTACAATGAGCAGTTCTTC	TRBJ2-1	TRBV12-3/TRBV12-4	.	.	14
CASRVFAGEEETQYF	TGCGCCAGCAGGGTCTTTGCGGGGGAGGAAGAGACCCAGTACTTC	TRBJ2-5	TRBV5-1	TRBD2	.	15
CASSVGTGALQETQYF	TGCGCCAGCAGTGTAGGGACAGGGGCCCTCCAAGAGACCCAGTACTTC	TRBJ2-5	TRBV10-2	TRBD1	.	16
CAWSGGPDSRYEQYF	TGTGCCTGGAGTGGAGGACCGGACAGCCGCTACGAGCAGTACTTC	TRBJ2-7	TRBV30	.	.	15
CASIPGLAGGRHEQFF	TGTGCCAGCATCCCGGGACTAGCGGGAGGGCGGCATGAGCAGTTCTTC	TRBJ2-1	TRBV12-3/TRBV12-4	TRBD2	.	16
CATLVGSYNEQFF	TGCGCCACCTTGGTGGGCTCCTACAATGAGCAGTTCTTC	TRBJ2-1	TRBV10-2	.	few	13
CASSAGTGWYSPLHF	TGTGCCAGCAGCGCTGGGACAGGGTGGTATTCACCCCTCCACTTT	TRBJ1-6	TRBV7-8	TRBD1	.	15
CASSLNWGQDGYTF	TGCGCCAGCAGCTTGAACTGGGGGCAGGATGGCTACACCTTC	TRBJ1-2	TRBV5-1	.	few	14
CASTFRGLAGPGGELFF	TGTGCCAGCACCTTTCGGGGACTAGCGGGACCCGGCGGGGAGCTGTTTTTT	TRBJ2-2	TRBV7-9	TRBD2	.	17
CASSFTGSYNEQFF	TGTGCCAGCAGTTTTACAGGGAGCTACAATGAGCAGTTCTTC	TRBJ2-1	TRBV27	.	few	14
CASSLRGTAFYEQYF	TGTGCCAGCAGCTTACGGGGGACAGCTTTCTACGAGCAGTACTTC	TRBJ2-7	TRBV7-2	.	.	15
CASSLAREHPGGHGYTF	TGCGCCAGCAGCTTGGCCCGGGAACACCCAGGAGGTCATGGCTACACCTTC	TRBJ1-2	TRBV5-1	.	few	17